This T cell receptor beta chain was obtained from a study of human CD8 memory T cell subsets. Overall study results and limits: Stem-like memory and precursor exhausted T cell repertoires had very little in common with each other.

Early memory CD8+ T cells that were CCR7+ PD-1+ TIGIT+ and had exhausted-like traits were the TPEX cells. Magnetic separation of the negative type served to enrich total CD8+ T cells. Duplicate vials of some 150,000 sorted CD8+ T cells per subset supplied the RNA. Making the TCR beta libraries relied on UMI-labeled 5' RACE. TCRdb reanalyzed the 5' RACE reads, giving one entry per CDR3 protein sequence and no DNA. In all, the sample yields some 5,300 distinct CDR3 sequences. Per germline, CDR1 DFQATT and CDR2 SNEGSKA (reference sequence). The CDR3 consists of 11 residues. As for this clonotype: Its antigen is unidentified.

The chain employs TRBV20-1 and TRBJ1-2. The sequenced sample was CD8+ T cells from PBMCs. The TCR was taken from a human donor in good health. This CDR3 reads CSVRTDYGYTF.